Shown below are 22 T cell receptor beta chains from a single sample sequenced in a study of CD8+ T cells in alopecia areata. Sample treatment: oral pan-JAK inhibitor, 5-10 mg twice daily. RNA was extracted and reverse transcribed into cDNA as the sequencing template. Profiling relied on immunoSEQ multiplex PCR, and the TCRdb table lists in-frame clones only, not all of them. The profile shows approximately 280,000 clones, over 45% of them singletons. This material consisted of CD4+ T cells sorted from blood, taken at week 24, from a patient treated with tofacitinib. Receptor source: a human donor with alopecia areata.

This chain uses TRBV11-2 with TRBJ2-7; perhaps TRBD2 as D (5 bases). This CDR3 is built from 13 residues. The ends were cut back, 3 bases at V and 1 base at J, with 7 bases in the middle. The germline gives CDR1 SGHAT, CDR2 FQNNGV. The chain's CDR3 is CASSFGVSYEQYF. DNA of the CDR3: TGTGCCAGCAGCTTCGGGGTTTCCTACGAGCAGTACTTC.

This rearrangement joins TRBV29-1 to TRBJ2-5; D may correspond to TRBD1 or TRBD2 (6 bases each). This CDR3 has 11 residues. Trimming took off 4 bases at V and 5 bases at J, with 8 bases between the two ends. Germline-derived CDR1 and CDR2 are SQVTM and ANQGSEA. The CDR3 is CSVVGGETQYF. CDR3 sequence (DNA): TGCAGCGTTGTCGGGGGCGAGACCCAGTACTTC.

The chain links TRBV25-1 to TRBJ1-2; 8 nucleotides line up with TRBD1. The CDR3 is 14 residues long. Germline assignment: CDR1 MGHDK and CDR2 SYGVNS. With V trimmed by 3 bases and J by 6 bases, 6 bases remained unmatched. The CDR3 DNA reads as TGTGCCAGCAGTGATGTAGGACAGGGTGATGGCTACACCTTC. Its protein product is CASSDVGQGDGYTF.

This chain links TRBV6-5 with TRBJ1-2; D uncertain. The CDR3 sequence is 12 residues long. Deletions cut 6 bases from V and 2 bases from J, with 7 bases between. The germline CDR1 and CDR2 sequences are MNHEY and SVGAGI. The CDR3 DNA reads TGTGCCAGCAGACCCGGAAACTATGGCTACACCTTC. Amino acid sequence: CASRPGNYGYTF.

The CDR3 region has the DNA TGTGCCTGGAGGGAGAACGATGAAAAACTGTTTTTT. Translation gives CAWRENDEKLFF. The chain combines TRBV30 with TRBJ1-4; no firm D call. CDR3 length equals 12 residues. Germline-derived CDR1 and CDR2 are GTSNPN and SVGIG (reference sequence). V was trimmed by 3 bases and J by 6 bases, leaving 8 bases between them.

The chain carries TRBV29-1 and TRBJ2-1, with no clear D. The ends were cut back, 4 bases at V and 2 bases at J, with 12 bases in the middle. CDR1 and CDR2 (germline): SQVTM, ANQGSEA. The CDR3 covers 14 residues. The CDR3 reads CSVARTETYNEQFF. As DNA, the CDR3 is TGCAGCGTTGCTCGGACGGAGACCTACAATGAGCAGTTCTTC.

The V call is TRBV5-1, the J call TRBJ2-7; no clear D gene. V lost 2 bases, J lost 4 bases, and 10 bases lay in between. The CDR3 is 13 amino acids. Looked up from germline, CDR1 is SGHRS and CDR2 is YFSETQ. CDR3 region: CASSFSAPYEQYF. The DNA of the CDR3 is TGCGCCAGCAGCTTTTCGGCCCCTTACGAGCAGTACTTC.

CDR3 protein: CASSDAGPNTEAFF. The DNA of the CDR3 is TGTGCCAGCAGTGATGCGGGCCCGAACACTGAAGCTTTCTTT. The chain links TRBV25-1 to TRBJ1-1; no reliable D call. Germline V gene lookup returns CDR1 MGHDK and CDR2 SYGVNS. V shed 3 bases and J shed 1 base, with 9 bases lying between them. CDR3 length: 14 residues. The complete variable domain, with remaining parts taken from reference TRBV25-1 and TRBJ1-1, reads EADIYQTPRYLVIGTGKKITLECSQTMGHDKMYWYQQDPGMELHLIHYSYGVNSTEKGDLSSESTVSRIRTEHFPLTLESARPSHTSQYLCASSDAGPNTEAFFGQGTRLTVV.

The chain combines TRBV27 with TRBJ1-1; D remains unclear. The V end lost 4 bases, the J end lost 1 base, and 10 bases lay between the germline ends. Germline loops: CDR1 MNHEY, CDR2 SMNVEV (reference sequence). The CDR3 is made up of 14 amino acids. The CDR3 sequence is CASSWALSNTEAFF. DNA of the CDR3: TGTGCCAGCAGTTGGGCGTTGTCGAACACTGAAGCTTTCTTT.

In its sample, this clone was seen a few times. The V and J genes are TRBV19 and TRBJ2-6; unclear D gene. Germline CDR1 reads LNHDA; CDR2 reads SQIVND (reference sequence). Trimming cost V 9 bases and J 0 bases, with 15 bases left between them. This CDR3 spans 16 amino acids. CDR3 sequence (DNA): TGTGCCAGCTCGACGGGTGGGAACTCTGGGGCCAACGTCCTGACTTTC. This codes for CASSTGGNSGANVLTF.

The chain couples TRBV29-1 to TRBJ1-2; D unclear. Deletions cut 3 bases from V and 8 bases from J, with 16 bases between. The CDR3 sequence is 13 residues long. Germline loops: CDR1 SQVTM, CDR2 ANQGSEA. The CDR3 loop reads CSVEGRRLEGYTF. The CDR3 nucleotides read TGCAGCGTTGAGGGCAGACGGTTAGAAGGCTACACCTTC. Looking up the rest from reference TRBV29-1 and TRBJ1-2 gives the full variable domain: SAVISQKPSRDICQRGTSLTIQCQVDSQVTMMFWYRQQPGQSLTLIATANQGSEATYESGFVIDKFPISRPNLTFSTLTVSNMSPEDSSIYLCSVEGRRLEGYTFGSGTRLTVV.

This sequence joins TRBV6-5 and TRBJ2-7; D remains ambiguous. CDR3 size: 15 residues. Trimming cost V 1 base and J 0 bases, with 10 bases left between them. Per the germline V gene, CDR1 is MNHEY and CDR2 is SVGAGI. Here the CDR3 reads CASSYWVAGSYEQYF. CDR3 sequence (DNA): TGTGCCAGCAGTTACTGGGTCGCAGGCTCCTACGAGCAGTACTTC.

This clone was seen a handful of times. CDR3 in amino acids: CASSLISGSSYNEQFF. CDR3 DNA sequence: TGTGCCAGCAGCTTAATCTCTGGGAGCTCCTACAATGAGCAGTTCTTC. J is TRBJ2-1 and V is TRBV11-2; TRBD2 is a possible D gene (5 bases). V was clipped by 2 bases and J by 0 bases, with 11 bases between them. CDR3 length: 16 residues. The germline gives CDR1 SGHAT, CDR2 FQNNGV.

The chain links TRBV7-6 to TRBJ2-3, with 13 bases identical to TRBD2. CDR1 SGHVS and CDR2 FNYEAQ come from the germline V gene. The CDR3 runs to 18 residues. V lost 8 bases to trimming and J lost 0 bases; unmatched junction nucleotides: 11. The CDR3 nucleotides are TGTGCCAGCTCTCCGTCCGGGACTAGCGGGGTTAGCACAGATACGCAGTATTTT. Translation gives CASSPSGTSGVSTDTQYF.

V usage is TRBV5-1 and J usage is TRBJ1-1, with 9 bases that match TRBD1. Unmatched junction bases numbered 4, after V lost 0 bases and J lost 4 bases. The CDR3 covers 15 residues. Germline values: CDR1 SGHRS, CDR2 YFSETQ. CDR3 amino acids: CASSLGGTGSTEAFF. CDR3 coding DNA: TGCGCCAGCAGCTTGGGTGGGACAGGGAGCACTGAAGCTTTCTTT.

This clone came up a few times. This rearrangement joins TRBV28 to TRBJ1-4, with unresolved D. The CDR3 extends over 14 amino acids. With 5 bases removed from V and 5 bases from J, the gap between germline ends came to 12 bases. Germline V gene sequence: CDR1 MDHEN, CDR2 SYDVKM. CDR3 nucleotide sequence: TGTGCCAGCAGTGTCCTGGACGGAAATGAAAAACTGTTTTTT. Amino acid sequence: CASSVLDGNEKLFF.

This clone was recorded many times. V gene TRBV15 combines with J gene TRBJ2-7; no clear D gene. Trimming removed 0 bases at V and 3 bases at J, with 21 bases between. The CDR3 is 18 amino acids. The V gene's germline CDR1 is LNHNV and CDR2 YYDKDF (reference sequence). CDR3 coding DNA: TGTGCCACCAGCAGAGAGATCCCTTCTACCTACACGATCTACGAGCAGTACTTC. As protein: CATSREIPSTYTIYEQYF.

Written as DNA, the CDR3 is TGTGCCAGCAGCTACCGTTCCGCAGGGTACGAGCAGTACTTC. Its protein product is CASSYRSAGYEQYF. The gene calls are TRBV9 and TRBJ2-7, with D perhaps matching TRBD1 (5 bases). CDR1 SGDLS and CDR2 YYNGEE come from the germline V gene. Deletions cut 4 bases from V and 4 bases from J, with 15 bases between. The CDR3 contains 14 residues.

This clone was observed a handful of times. This sequence joins TRBV27 and TRBJ2-2; D is unresolved. Between the trimmed V and J ends, which lost 6 bases and 1 base, there was a span of 3 bases. Germline V gives CDR1 MNHEY, CDR2 SMNVEV (reference sequence). The CDR3 runs 12 residues. The CDR3 DNA follows: TGTGCCAGCAGCCAGAACACCGGGGAGCTGTTTTTT. Encoded protein: CASSQNTGELFF.

In its sample, this clone was seen once. V usage is TRBV13 and J usage is TRBJ2-6; a weak D match, TRBD1 (6 bases). The CDR3 is 15 amino acids. CDR1 is PRHDT and CDR2 is FYEKMQ in the germline V gene (reference sequence). V lost 2 bases, J lost 3 bases, and 8 bases lay in between. The CDR3 spells CASSLQGLGANVLTF. In DNA form, the CDR3 reads TGTGCCAGCAGCTTACAGGGGCTTGGGGCCAACGTCCTGACTTTC.

The rearrangement uses TRBV4-1 and TRBJ1-4; a possible D gene is TRBD1 (5 bases). CDR1 is MGHRA, CDR2 YSYEKL, per germline. This CDR3 spans 16 amino acids. The V end lost 4 bases, the J end lost 3 bases, and 15 bases lay between the germline ends. Written as DNA, the CDR3 is TGCGCCAGCAGCCGGGCCCCAGGGCTGGCTAATGAAAAACTGTTTTTT. It encodes CASSRAPGLANEKLFF.

CDR3 protein: CASSGPGRVDGYTF. DNA of the CDR3: TGTGCCAGCAGTGGACCGGGACGCGTAGATGGCTACACCTTC. The rearrangement links TRBV9 to TRBJ1-2, with D tentatively TRBD1 (5 bases). The germline V gene has CDR1 SGDLS and CDR2 YYNGEE. The CDR3 runs 14 residues. Trimming pared 5 bases from V and 6 bases from J, leaving 17 bases between.